This is a list of T cell receptor beta chains from one sample in a study of blood T cell repertoires in COVID-19. Assay used: immunoSEQ multiplex PCR; TCRdb lists only in-frame clones, some missing. Among 60,000 to 80,000 clones listed, 92% were seen once. Input material: peripheral blood. These receptors came from a human donor in a cohort sampled during active COVID-19. The CDR3 runs from the conserved cysteine through the conserved F or W. A D gene is named only where the DNA matches it firmly. The size of a clone is reported for some rows only, either as once, few or many, or as a class for expanded clones.

TRBJ2-7	.	TRBD1	TRBV15	TGTGCCACCAGCTCCACCGGACAGGGGTACGAGCAGTACTTC	CATSSTGQGYEQYF
TRBJ2-7	.	TRBD2	TRBV5-1	TGCGCCAGCAGCCCCATCCCGGGAGGGGCCTACGAGCAGTACTTC	CASSPIPGGAYEQYF
TRBJ1-6	once	.	TRBV6-6	TGTGCCAGCAGTCCCAGGCGGGAGAAGAGCTCCTATAATTCACCCCTCCACTTT	CASSPRREKSSYNSPLHF
TRBJ2-1	.	.	TRBV28	TGTGCCAGCAGTTTCGGGTTAGGTAACAATGAGCAGTTCTTC	CASSFGLGNNEQFF
TRBJ2-4	.	.	TRBV27	TGTGCCAGCAGTTTTCGGGGAGGAAACATTCAGTACTTC	CASSFRGGNIQYF
TRBJ2-3	once	TRBD2	TRBV27	TGTGCCAGCCGGCGGGGGGGCACAGATACGCAGTATTTT	CASRRGGTDTQYF
TRBJ2-3	once	.	TRBV7-2	TGTGCCAGCAGCTTATATGTGGGCCTGGGGCAGTATTTT	CASSLYVGLGQYF
TRBJ1-4	.	TRBD1	TRBV30	TGTGCCTGGAGTCTGGGACAGGGGGGCACTAATGAAAAACTGTTTTTT	CAWSLGQGGTNEKLFF
TRBJ1-2	.	.	TRBV5-6	TGTGCCAGCAGCCTCCTCGGGAGAAACTATGGCTACACCTTC	CASSLLGRNYGYTF
TRBJ1-2	.	.	TRBV21-1	TGTGCCAGCAGCACTAACCAGAGACAGGGGAGCTATGGCTACACCTTC	CASSTNQRQGSYGYTF
TRBJ1-5	.	TRBD1	TRBV4-1	TGCGCCAGCAGCCAAGTCCCACAGGGGGATCAGCCCCAGCATTTT	CASSQVPQGDQPQHF
TRBJ1-1	.	TRBD1	TRBV19	TGTGCCAGTAGCACTACAGGGGGCGCATCGATGAACACTGAAGCTTTCTTT	CASSTTGGASMNTEAFF
TRBJ2-7	.	TRBD1	TRBV6-5	TGTGCCAGCAGCAAACAGGGGTACGAGCAGTACTTC	CASSKQGYEQYF
TRBJ2-5	.	.	TRBV5-6	TGTGCCAGCAGCTTGAAACGGGAGACCCAGTACTTC	CASSLKRETQYF
TRBJ2-3	.	.	TRBV7-3	TGTGCCAGCAGTCAAGACCAGGGACTTACCACGCAGTATTTT	CASSQDQGLTTQYF
TRBJ1-2	.	TRBD1	TRBV6-5	TGTGCCAGCAGCACTCACAGGGGGCTGCTTGGCTACACCTTC	CASSTHRGLLGYTF